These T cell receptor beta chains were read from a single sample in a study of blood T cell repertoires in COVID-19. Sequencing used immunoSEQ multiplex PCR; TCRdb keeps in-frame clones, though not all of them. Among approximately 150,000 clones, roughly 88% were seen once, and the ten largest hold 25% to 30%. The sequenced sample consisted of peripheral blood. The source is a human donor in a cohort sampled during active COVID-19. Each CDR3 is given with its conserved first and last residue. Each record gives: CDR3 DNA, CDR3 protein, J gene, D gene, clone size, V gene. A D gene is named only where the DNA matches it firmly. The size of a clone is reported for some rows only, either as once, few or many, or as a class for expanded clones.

cdr3_nt: TGTGCCAGCAGCTCCGCAGGTGGAAACACCATATATTTT
cdr3_aa: CASSSAGGNTIYF
j_call: TRBJ1-3
d_call: -
clone_size: -
v_call: TRBV7-2

cdr3_nt: TGTGCCAGCAGGGAGGGGGGGCGGCAGAACACTGAAGCTTTCTTT
cdr3_aa: CASREGGRQNTEAFF
j_call: TRBJ1-1
d_call: -
clone_size: -
v_call: TRBV6-5

cdr3_nt: TGTGCCATCAGTGGAGCTACTAGCGGGGGGGCAGGAGATACGCAGTATTTT
cdr3_aa: CAISGATSGGAGDTQYF
j_call: TRBJ2-3
d_call: TRBD2
clone_size: -
v_call: TRBV10-3

cdr3_nt: TGTGCCATCAGTCCCGGGGGGGTGTCGACCAAAAACATTCAGTACTTC
cdr3_aa: CAISPGGVSTKNIQYF
j_call: TRBJ2-4
d_call: TRBD2
clone_size: -
v_call: TRBV10-3

cdr3_nt: TGCGCCAGCAGCATTACGGACAGGGCCCTAGAAGCTTTCTTT
cdr3_aa: CASSITDRALEAFF
j_call: TRBJ1-1
d_call: TRBD1
clone_size: -
v_call: TRBV5-1

cdr3_nt: TGTGCCAGCAGGGGGGGAAGTAATTCACCCCTCCACTTT
cdr3_aa: CASRGGSNSPLHF
j_call: TRBJ1-6
d_call: -
clone_size: -
v_call: TRBV25-1

cdr3_nt: TGTGCCAGCAGCTTGGAGGGAGGGAACAACTATGGCTACACCTTC
cdr3_aa: CASSLEGGNNYGYTF
j_call: TRBJ1-2
d_call: -
clone_size: -
v_call: TRBV5-4

cdr3_nt: TGCGCCAGCAGCCAAGATCCAGGGTCGGGTTCTAACTATGGCTACACCTTC
cdr3_aa: CASSQDPGSGSNYGYTF
j_call: TRBJ1-2
d_call: -
clone_size: -
v_call: TRBV4-1

cdr3_nt: TGTGCCAGCAGTTACGCCCCCTGGGGGGGTGGTGGTCAGCCCCAGCATTTT
cdr3_aa: CASSYAPWGGGGQPQHF
j_call: TRBJ1-5
d_call: -
clone_size: -
v_call: TRBV6-2/TRBV6-3

cdr3_nt: TGTGCCAGCAGCAAAGACGCCGGGACAGGATTCTACGAGCAGTACTTC
cdr3_aa: CASSKDAGTGFYEQYF
j_call: TRBJ2-7
d_call: TRBD1
clone_size: -
v_call: TRBV9

cdr3_nt: TGTGCCAGCAGCCAAGAGACAGGGCTGGAAAAACTGTTTTTT
cdr3_aa: CASSQETGLEKLFF
j_call: TRBJ1-4
d_call: TRBD1
clone_size: -
v_call: TRBV3-1/TRBV3-2

cdr3_nt: TGTGCCAGCAGCTCTTTGAACAGGGGCTTTAACTATGGCTACACCTTC
cdr3_aa: CASSSLNRGFNYGYTF
j_call: TRBJ1-2
d_call: TRBD1
clone_size: -
v_call: TRBV7-8

cdr3_nt: TGTGCCAGCCGGCAGGGGGTTAGGTATGGCTACACCTTC
cdr3_aa: CASRQGVRYGYTF
j_call: TRBJ1-2
d_call: TRBD1
clone_size: -
v_call: TRBV6-5

cdr3_nt: TGTGCCAGTAGCCCTATAGGGGGCGCGAACACCGGGGAGCTGTTTTTT
cdr3_aa: CASSPIGGANTGELFF
j_call: TRBJ2-2
d_call: TRBD1
clone_size: few
v_call: TRBV19

cdr3_nt: TGCGCCAGCAGCCTGAGCGGGATTAACACCGGGGAGCTGTTTTTT
cdr3_aa: CASSLSGINTGELFF
j_call: TRBJ2-2
d_call: TRBD2
clone_size: once
v_call: TRBV5-1

cdr3_nt: TGCGCCAGCAGCTTGGCCGGTCGCAACACCGGGGAGCTGTTTTTT
cdr3_aa: CASSLAGRNTGELFF
j_call: TRBJ2-2
d_call: -
clone_size: -
v_call: TRBV5-1

cdr3_nt: TGTGCCAGCAGTGGGGACAGGGTGGTGACAGAGACCCAGTACTTC
cdr3_aa: CASSGDRVVTETQYF
j_call: TRBJ2-5
d_call: TRBD1
clone_size: once
v_call: TRBV25-1

cdr3_nt: TGTGCCAGCAGCTTAAGACAGGGGGCTATCGATGGCTACACCTTC
cdr3_aa: CASSLRQGAIDGYTF
j_call: TRBJ1-2
d_call: TRBD1
clone_size: -
v_call: TRBV7-3

cdr3_nt: TGCGCCAGCAGCCAATCTAGCAGGGGGTTAACGGAGACCCAGTACTTC
cdr3_aa: CASSQSSRGLTETQYF
j_call: TRBJ2-5
d_call: TRBD1
clone_size: once
v_call: TRBV4-1

cdr3_nt: TGTGCCAGCAGCGAGACAGGGGGCGGTTGGTATGGCTACACCTTC
cdr3_aa: CASSETGGGWYGYTF
j_call: TRBJ1-2
d_call: TRBD1
clone_size: -
v_call: TRBV7-9

cdr3_nt: TGTGCCAGCAGCTTAGGAGGGGGCTACACCTTC
cdr3_aa: CASSLGGGYTF
j_call: TRBJ1-2
d_call: -
clone_size: -
v_call: TRBV7-9

cdr3_nt: TGTGCCAGCAGTCGGACTCTGGGAGCTAACTATGGCTACACCTTC
cdr3_aa: CASSRTLGANYGYTF
j_call: TRBJ1-2
d_call: -
clone_size: -
v_call: TRBV6-5

cdr3_nt: TGTGCCAGCAGCTTATTAGCGGGACAGGGGGCAGTATCCTACAATGAGCAGTTCTTC
cdr3_aa: CASSLLAGQGAVSYNEQFF
j_call: TRBJ2-1
d_call: TRBD1
clone_size: -
v_call: TRBV7-9

cdr3_nt: TGTGCCAGCAGCCCTAACAGGGCCCCCGGCTACACCTTC
cdr3_aa: CASSPNRAPGYTF
j_call: TRBJ1-2
d_call: -
clone_size: -
v_call: TRBV5-4

cdr3_nt: TGTGCCAGCAGCCCGGGTGGGGCGGCTTCGACCTACGAGCAGTACTTC
cdr3_aa: CASSPGGAASTYEQYF
j_call: TRBJ2-7
d_call: -
clone_size: -
v_call: TRBV5-4

cdr3_nt: TGTGCCAGCAGCTCGGCGGGGGGTGCAGGAAACACCATATATTTT
cdr3_aa: CASSSAGGAGNTIYF
j_call: TRBJ1-3
d_call: -
clone_size: -
v_call: TRBV5-5

cdr3_nt: TGCGCCAGCAGCTTCGGGACTAGGGTTTATGATGAGCAGTTCTTC
cdr3_aa: CASSFGTRVYDEQFF
j_call: TRBJ2-1
d_call: TRBD2
clone_size: -
v_call: TRBV5-1